Listed below are T cell receptor beta chains from one sample, sequenced in a study of tumor and adjacent non-tumor tissue in lung cancer. One entry per CDR3 protein results from TCRdb running MiXCR on the multiplex PCR reads. The table lists about 110,000 distinct CDR3 sequences, 50% to 70% of them singletons, with over 15% in the top ten. The sample comprised distant non-tumor lung tissue. These receptors came from a man aged 60 to 75 with non-small cell lung cancer. The CDR3 runs from the conserved cysteine through the conserved F or W. D genes are given only for firm matches. A row's size may be missing; if present it is once, few, many or a size class.

J	size	V	D	DNA	CDR3
TRBJ1-1	NA	TRBV20-1	NA	TGCAGTGCTAGCCGACCCCAGCACACTGAAGCTTTCTTT	CSASRPQHTEAFF
TRBJ1-1	many	TRBV29-1	NA	TGCAGCGTTGAAAAAGGAAACACTGAAGCTTTCTTT	CSVEKGNTEAFF
TRBJ2-1	NA	TRBV12-3/TRBV12-4	NA	TGTGCCAGCATGTTGTCCAGCATCTACAATGAGCAGTTCTTC	CASMLSSIYNEQFF
TRBJ2-2	NA	TRBV7-8	NA	TGTGCCAGCAGGTTAGGTCTACACACCGGGGAGCTGTTTTTT	CASRLGLHTGELFF
TRBJ2-7	once	TRBV29-1	TRBD1	TGCGGCGTTATTCCCCGGGGACAGGAGACCTACGAGCAGTATTTC	CGVIPRGQETYEQYF
TRBJ2-1	NA	TRBV6-1	NA	TGTGCCAACAGTGATCTTGGCAGATCCTCCTACAATGAGCAGTTCTTC	CANSDLGRSSYNEQFF
TRBJ2-3	NA	TRBV6-5	TRBD2	TGTGCCAGCAGTTACGGTTCGGGGGGAATCCCAGATACGCAGTATTTT	CASSYGSGGIPDTQYF
TRBJ2-1	NA	TRBV4-1	TRBD2	TGCGCAAACAGCGAATCTAGCGGGACCACCTACAATGAGCAGTTCTTC	CANSESSGTTYNEQFF
TRBJ2-3	NA	TRBV5-1	NA	TGCGCCAGCAGCCGCGGGGATAGCACAGATACGCAGTATTTT	CASSRGDSTDTQYF
TRBJ2-5	NA	TRBV7-3	NA	TGTGCCAGCAGCTTTGGTGTGTGGGAGACCCAGTACTTC	CASSFGVWETQYF
TRBJ1-6	NA	TRBV6-1	NA	TGTGCCAGCAGGAGGGTCAGCTCCTATAATTCACCCATCCACTTT	CASRRVSSYNSPIHF
TRBJ2-7	few	TRBV20-1	NA	TGCAGTGCTAGAGATAGTACGAGCTACGAGCAGTACTTC	CSARDSTSYEQYF
TRBJ1-6	once	TRBV4-1	NA	TGCGCCAGCAGCCCCCATGTTAGGAGCGGAATGAATTCACCCCTCCACTTT	CASSPHVRSGMNSPLHF
TRBJ2-7	NA	TRBV6-5	NA	TGTGCCAGCCCCCCCCGGGGGTGCCCGATCCACGAGCTGTACTTC	CASPPRGCPIHELYF
TRBJ2-1	NA	TRBV16	TRBD2	TGTACCAGCAGCCATATCATACTAGCGGTTAGCCCCTATAATGAGCAGTTCTTC	CTSSHIILAVSPYNEQFF
TRBJ1-1	NA	TRBV7-9	TRBD1	TGTGCCAGCAGCACTAGCCGGGGGACAGACACTGAAGCTTTCTTT	CASSTSRGTDTEAFF
TRBJ2-2	once	TRBV29-1	NA	TGCAGCGTTCGACACGACACCTCAAACACCGGGGAACTGCTTTTT	CSVRHDTSNTGELLF
TRBJ2-1	NA	TRBV6-6	NA	TGTACCAGCAGTCTACTATACAATGAGCAGTTCTTT	CTSSLLYNEQFF
TRBJ2-7	NA	TRBV4-3	NA	TGCGCCAGGAGCCAAGTCGTATCGCAAGAGGGAGAGCAGTACTTC	CARSQVVSQEGEQYF
TRBJ2-7	many	TRBV28	NA	TGTGCCAGCAGTTTTTCCAGAGGACTGTCGTACGAGCAGTACTTC	CASSFSRGLSYEQYF
TRBJ2-3	NA	TRBV28	TRBD2	TGTGCCAGCAGTTTTCCCCCCCTAGCGGGAGCTACGGGGGATACGCAGTATTTT	CASSFPPLAGATGDTQYF
TRBJ2-1	NA	TRBV12-3/TRBV12-4	TRBD1	TGTGCCAGCAGAGACAGGGGGGCCTACAATGAGCAGTTATTT	CASRDRGAYNEQLF
TRBJ2-5	many	TRBV6-5	NA	TGTGCCAGCAGTACCCGGTGGGAGACCCAGTACTTC	CASSTRWETQYF
TRBJ2-1	NA	TRBV28	TRBD2	TGTGCCAGCAGTTGGGGGACCAGGACTAGCGGGAGAAATGAGCAGTTCTTC	CASSWGTRTSGRNEQFF
TRBJ1-2	NA	TRBV4-2	NA	TGTGCCAGCATCCCTGGACCCCTCGGTAGCTATGGCTATACCTTC	CASIPGPLGSYGYTF
TRBJ2-7	NA	TRBV11-2	NA	TGCGCCAGCAGCCCCATAGGGGGATTGTCATACGACCAGTACTTC	CASSPIGGLSYDQYF
TRBJ1-1	NA	TRBV2	TRBD1	TGTGCCAGCAGTGAAGTTGTAGGGGGCGACACTGAAGCTTTCTTT	CASSEVVGGDTEAFF
TRBJ1-5	NA	TRBV12-3/TRBV12-4	NA	TGTGCCAGCAATCCGAGCAATCAGTCCCAGCATTTT	CASNPSNQSQHF
TRBJ2-7	NA	TRBV6-1	NA	TGTGCCAACAGTGAATCCGGGGGCCGCTACGAGCAGTACTTC	CANSESGGRYEQYF
TRBJ1-4	NA	TRBV12-3/TRBV12-4	NA	TGTGCCAGCAGTCTCAGACCCCAGGCTGGAAAACTGTTTTTC	CASSLRPQAGKLFF
TRBJ2-3	medium-sized	TRBV11-2	TRBD2	TGTGCCAGCAGCTTAGTAGCGGGAGACCCAGATACGCAGTATTTT	CASSLVAGDPDTQYF
TRBJ2-5	many	TRBV12-5	NA	TGTGCTAGTGCCCCGCCGGACTTCGGGGTGACCCAGTACTTC	CASAPPDFGVTQYF
TRBJ1-5	NA	TRBV10-3	NA	TGTGCCATCAGGGAGGTAAACAATCAGCCCCGGCATTTT	CAIREVNNQPRHF
TRBJ2-7	many	TRBV6-5	TRBD1	TGTGCCAGCGAGGGGACAGGGTCCTACGAGCAGTACTTC	CASEGTGSYEQYF
TRBJ2-2	few	TRBV5-1	TRBD2	TGCGCCAGCAGCGGGGGACTAGCTGACACCGGGGAGCTGTTTTTT	CASSGGLADTGELFF
TRBJ2-7	many	TRBV7-9	TRBD1	TGTGCCAGCAATTCGGGGCAGGGGGCATCCTACGAGCAGTACTTC	CASNSGQGASYEQYF
TRBJ1-5	many	TRBV4-1	TRBD1	TGCGCCAGCAGCCAAGATCAGGGGGAGCCCCAGCATTTT	CASSQDQGEPQHF
TRBJ1-2	medium-sized	TRBV29-1	NA	TGCAGCGTTAGATCGGGATCTGATGGCTACACCTTC	CSVRSGSDGYTF
TRBJ1-4	many	TRBV18	NA	TGTGCCAGCTCACCTTCGATGGGGTTTAGAGGCGAAAAACTGTTTTTT	CASSPSMGFRGEKLFF
TRBJ2-3	NA	TRBV20-1	NA	TGCAGTGCTAGGACCAGGCCTCCCCGCACAGATACGCAGTATTTT	CSARTRPPRTDTQYF
TRBJ2-2	NA	TRBV6-1	NA	TGTGCCAGCACAGGCCAAGCATCGAACACCGGGGAGCTGTTTTTT	CASTGQASNTGELFF
TRBJ1-1	many	TRBV12-3/TRBV12-4	NA	TGTGCCAGCAGTTTTAGTAGGGTCAACACTGAAGCTTTCTTT	CASSFSRVNTEAFF
TRBJ1-5	few	TRBV2	NA	TGTGCCAGCAGCAAGACCCAGAATCAGCCCCAGCATTTT	CASSKTQNQPQHF
TRBJ1-2	NA	TRBV11-1	NA	TGTGCCAACAGCTTAGTGAACAGGATTGGCTACACCTTC	CANSLVNRIGYTF
TRBJ1-2	NA	TRBV11-2	NA	TGTGTCAGCTGCTTATTGACAGGCCCGGACAGTAACTATGGCTACACCTTC	CVSCLLTGPDSNYGYTF
TRBJ2-7	many	TRBV28	TRBD2	TGTGCCAGCAGGCCGGGACTAGCGGGAGCCTACGAGCAGTACTTC	CASRPGLAGAYEQYF
TRBJ1-2	NA	TRBV29-1	NA	TGCAGCGTAAGAAAGGGGCATCTGGAGGGCTACACCTTT	CSVRKGHLEGYTF
TRBJ2-3	many	TRBV6-1	NA	TGTGCCAGCAGGGACTACACAGATACGCAGTATTTT	CASRDYTDTQYF
TRBJ1-1	NA	TRBV20-1	NA	TGCAGTGTTGACAGGAATAAGGCTGAAGCTTTCTTT	CSVDRNKAEAFF
TRBJ2-1	medium-sized	TRBV11-2	NA	TGTGCCAGCAGCTTATCGGCGGGTATGCCAAGCAATGAGCAGTTCTTC	CASSLSAGMPSNEQFF
TRBJ2-7	NA	TRBV11-2	TRBD1	TGTACCAGTAGCTTAGTCCTCGGACAGGGGAGCTACGAGCAATACTTC	CTSSLVLGQGSYEQYF
TRBJ2-3	NA	TRBV11-3	TRBD2	TGTGCCAACAGCACGGGATTAGCGGGAGGCACAGATACGCAGTATTTT	CANSTGLAGGTDTQYF
TRBJ2-1	NA	TRBV14	TRBD2	TGTGCCAGCAGAAAAGTGGGAAGGGAAGCGGGAGGCCACATTGAGCAGTTCTTC	CASRKVGREAGGHIEQFF
TRBJ2-5	many	TRBV12-3/TRBV12-4	NA	TGTGCCAGCAGTTCCCGGGGCCTGGGGGCCCAGTACTTC	CASSSRGLGAQYF
TRBJ2-3	many	TRBV4-3	NA	TGCGCCAGCAGCCAAGAATTTTCAGATACGCAGTATTTT	CASSQEFSDTQYF
TRBJ1-4	once	TRBV29-1	NA	TGCAGCGTTGCTGTCCGGCGGGGTAATGAAAAACTGTTTTTT	CSVAVRRGNEKLFF
TRBJ2-4	medium-sized	TRBV11-1	TRBD2	TGTGCCAGCAGCTTAGACCTAGCGGGAGTGGGGAACATTCAGTACTTC	CASSLDLAGVGNIQYF
TRBJ2-2	NA	TRBV13	TRBD1	TGTACCAGCAGCTTACTGGACAGGGCCAACACCAGGGAGCTGTTTTTT	CTSSLLDRANTRELFF
TRBJ1-1	NA	TRBV7-8	NA	TGTGCCAGTAGCTTGGACAGACGAAACATTGAAGCATTCTTT	CASSLDRRNIEAFF